This T cell receptor (beta chain) is from a study of regulatory T cells in long-lasting Graves disease. In this sample, this clonotype turned up a few times. Its cognate antigen is unknown. Indicated time point: newly diagnosed GD, antithyroid drugs for less than 3 months. RNA isolated from PBMCs was used to make the TCR library. Arm-PCR with iRepertoire HTBI primers amplified the CDR3 regions for these TCR beta libraries. Each CDR3 protein is one row after TCRdb ran MiXCR on the multiplex PCR reads. The table shows about 440,000 distinct CDR3 sequences, with more than 12% occurring only once. General study points: Sharing of public clonotypes was greater in persistent patients (about 2,700) than in new patients (approximately 940).

Per the germline V gene, CDR1 is DFQATT and CDR2 is SNEGSKA (reference sequence). The CDR3 covers 13 residues. These same records also appear under a second study, on T cells in Graves' hyperthyroidism and ophthalmopathy. Per that study: The primer set for the first-round RT-PCR of the TCR CDR3 was HTBI.

This chain links TRBV20-1 with TRBJ2-4, with 9 nucleotides matching TRBD2. The sequences come from peripheral blood mononuclear cells (PBMCs), collected at new diagnosis, from a patient treated with antithyroid drugs. This clonotype was sampled from a woman aged 25 to 39 with Graves disease. The CDR3 DNA follows: TGCACCGGACTAGCGAGGGCCAAAAACATTCAGTACTTC. Protein sequence: CTGLARAKNIQYF.